The 3 T cell receptor beta chains below were found in one sample sequenced in a study of glioma-infiltrating T cells. TCR alpha and beta CDR3 regions were amplified from RNA using iRepertoire nested multiplex PCR. TCRdb processed the multiplex PCR reads anew with MiXCR; each CDR3 protein has one entry. There are 9,500 to 15,000 distinct CDR3 sequences in the sample; around 27% occur only once, and approximately 42% lies in the top ten. The sample consisted of glioma tissue, nonneoplastic brain tissue, or PBMCs (not recorded which). These receptors were taken from a human donor with low-grade glioma or glioblastoma, undergoing nonglioma brain surgery, or in good health (not recorded which).

The rearrangement joins TRBV7-9 to TRBJ1-2; D is possibly TRBD1 (6 bases). Trimming pared 6 bases from V and 4 bases from J, leaving 15 bases between. CDR3 length: 14 residues. From germline, CDR1 is SEHNR and CDR2 FQNEAQ (reference sequence). This chain's CDR3 is CASRADKGGYGYTF. In nucleotides, the CDR3 is TGTGCCAGCAGAGCGGACAAGGGGGGCTATGGCTACACCTTC.

Sample share makes this clonotype medium-sized. The CDR3 region is CASSYSSTEAFF. In DNA, the CDR3 is TGTGCCAGCAGTTACTCATCCACTGAAGCTTTCTTT. The chain combines TRBV6-6 with TRBJ1-1; D not resolved. Germline V gene sequence: CDR1 MNHNY, CDR2 SVGAGI (reference sequence). V lost 0 bases, J lost 4 bases, and 3 bases lay in between. The CDR3 is 12 amino acids.

CDR3 amino acids: CSASYPIGGRGTIQYF. In nucleotides, the CDR3 is TGCAGTGCTAGTTACCCTATAGGGGGCCGCGGGACCATTCAGTACTTC. The chain recombines TRBV20-1 with TRBJ2-4; D may be TRBD1 (7 bases). The CDR3 totals 16 residues. The germline V gene has CDR1 DFQATT and CDR2 SNEGSKA (reference sequence). Deletions cut 3 bases from V and 9 bases from J, with 24 bases between.